The 11 T cell receptor beta chains below come from one sample, sequenced in a study of beta chain features in type 1 diabetes. Study observations and caveats: People with Type 1 diabetes carried modestly yet significantly shorter TCRB CDR3s in all four CD4+ subsets.

What was sequenced were expressed TCRB transcripts, since all of the isolated RNA had been reverse transcribed. Clones were read by immunoSEQ multiplex PCR, and TCRdb kept only the in-frame ones, dropping some. The data hold around 140,000 clones, with approximately 10% observed a single time. These receptors lack a known antigen. Sequencing used central memory CD4+ T cells from blood. The receptors originated from a man aged 25-40 years with type 1 diabetes.

This clone was observed a few times. This chain joins TRBV4-2 and TRBJ2-4, with a possible D match to TRBD1 (6 bases). Germline CDR1 and CDR2: LGHNA and YNFKEQ. The CDR3 is 15 residues long. The V end was cut by 4 bases, the J end by 3 bases, with 13 bases between. CDR3 in amino acids: CASSRLGADKNIQYF. The DNA of the CDR3 is TGTGCCAGCAGCCGGTTGGGGGCCGACAAAAACATTCAGTACTTC.

A few counts support this clone. The J gene is TRBJ1-1, the V gene TRBV30; D gene uncertain. Deletions cut 2 bases from V and 8 bases from J, with 15 bases between. In germline, CDR1 is GTSNPN, CDR2 SVGIG (reference sequence). This CDR3 is 13 amino acids long. Written as DNA, the CDR3 is TGTGCCTGGAGTTTCGGACCTCAGCGGGAAGCTTTCTTT. This gives the protein CAWSFGPQREAFF.

This clone was seen a handful of times. The J gene is TRBJ2-7, the V gene TRBV5-1; 9 nucleotides align to TRBD1. The CDR3 spans 14 residues. Germline CDR1 SGHRS, CDR2 YFSETQ. V gave up 4 bases and J gave up 5 bases; unmatched junction bases: 7. This CDR3 reads CASSTGQGNHEQYF. CDR3 DNA: TGCGCCAGCAGCACGGGACAGGGAAACCACGAGCAGTACTTC.

V is TRBV6-5 and J is TRBJ2-5, with D perhaps TRBD1 (6 bases). Germline V gives CDR1 MNHEY, CDR2 SVGAGI. The CDR3 spans 14 residues. Trimming stripped 6 bases from V and 1 base from J, with 12 bases between. CDR3 residues: CASSLLGAQETQYF. DNA of the CDR3: TGTGCCAGCAGCCTCCTGGGGGCCCAAGAGACCCAGTACTTC.

This chain joins TRBV29-1 and TRBJ1-1; tentative D call: TRBD1 (6 bases). Trimming shortened V by 7 bases and J by 5 bases, and 17 bases separated the two germline ends. Germline CDR1 is SQVTM and CDR2 is ANQGSEA. The CDR3 is 13 residues long. CDR3 residues: CSAEISTGTEAFF. CDR3 nucleotides: TGCAGCGCCGAGATTTCGACAGGAACTGAAGCTTTCTTT. The full variable domain, its missing parts supplied by reference TRBV29-1 and TRBJ1-1, is SAVISQKPSRDICQRGTSLTIQCQVDSQVTMMFWYRQQPGQSLTLIATANQGSEATYESGFVIDKFPISRPNLTFSTLTVSNMSPEDSSIYLCSAEISTGTEAFFGQGTRLTVV.

There are a few counts of this clone. The rearrangement joins TRBV7-9 to TRBJ2-3; 10 positions match TRBD2. The CDR3 totals 14 residues. CDR1 is SEHNR, CDR2 FQNEAQ, per germline (reference sequence). The J segment lost 5 bases and the V segment lost 6 bases, leaving 5 bases of the junction unmatched. The DNA for the CDR3 is TGTGCCAGCAGATCTACTAGCGGGGTAGATACGCAGTATTTT. Its translation is CASRSTSGVDTQYF.

This clone appeared a few times. This chain uses TRBV4-3 with TRBJ1-4; maybe TRBD1 (6 bases). CDR3 length equals 14 residues. In germline, CDR1 is LGHNA, CDR2 YSLEER. V was shortened by 4 bases and J by 5 bases, with 11 bases between the two germline ends. For the CDR3, the DNA is TGCGCCAGCAGCCCAGGGACATCAAATGAAAAACTGTTTTTT. The encoded protein is CASSPGTSNEKLFF.

This clone was seen a few times. The V call is TRBV2, the J call TRBJ2-3, with D uncertain. V was clipped by 6 bases and J by 5 bases, with 15 bases between them. Germline loops: CDR1 SNHLY, CDR2 FYNNEI. The CDR3 totals 14 residues. CDR3 bases: TGTGCCAGCAGCCTATTACCCACGGGAGATACGCAGTATTTT. As protein: CASSLLPTGDTQYF.

J is TRBJ1-5 and V is TRBV7-3, with 7 bases that match TRBD1. V gave up 5 bases and J gave up 5 bases; unmatched junction bases: 3. Germline V gene lookup returns CDR1 SGHTA and CDR2 FQGTGA. The CDR3 length is 13 residues. The CDR3 DNA is TGTGCCAGCAGCAATGACAGGGATCAGCCCCAGCATTTT. Amino acid sequence: CASSNDRDQPQHF.

This clone was seen many times. CDR3 sequence (DNA): TGTGCCAGCAGTGAATCGGCGGACACTGAAGCTTTCTTT. Translation: CASSESADTEAFF. The chain joins TRBV2 to TRBJ1-1; unclear D gene. Germline-derived CDR1 and CDR2 are SNHLY and FYNNEI. V lost 2 bases and J lost 3, with 7 bases in between. The CDR3 runs 13 residues.

V is TRBV7-9 and J is TRBJ2-5, with unresolved D. V dropped 2 bases and J dropped 4 bases, with 11 bases sitting between them. The CDR3 covers 14 residues. From germline, CDR1 is SEHNR and CDR2 FQNEAQ (reference sequence). The CDR3 sequence is CASSLIPGGETQYF. The CDR3 nucleotides are TGTGCCAGCAGCTTAATCCCCGGCGGAGAGACCCAGTACTTC.